The 5 T cell receptor beta chains in this list originate from one sample, sequenced in a study of tissue T cells after allogeneic stem cell transplantation. Generated by immunoSEQ multiplex PCR, the TCRdb table keeps only in-frame clones and is missing some. The data hold around 50,000 clones, with about 73% observed a single time. The specimen sequenced was sorted cells pooled from one or two spleens. The source of these receptors is a pool of C57BL/6 mice in good health.

Of note for this clone: Gene names follow the mouse nomenclature. The CDR3 extends 1 residue past the end of the read, so its final part is completed from the germline J gene. The chain employs TRBV31 and TRBJ1-2; TRBD1 agrees at 10 bases. CDR1 is GKSSPN and CDR2 is SITVG in the germline V gene. The CDR3 runs to 15 residues. V shed 2 bases and J 2 bases; nucleotides not matched to a gene: 5. The sequenced CDR3 bases are TGTGCCTGGAGTATCCGGGACAGGGGTAACTCCGACTACACC. Amino acids: CAWSIRDRGNSDYT. The complete CDR3 protein is CAWSIRDRGNSDYTF.

About this clone: The gene names given are mouse names. The CDR3 end lies 1 residue beyond the end of the read and is filled in from the germline J gene. The chain uses TRBV19 and TRBJ2-7, with 13 bases fitting TRBD2. Trimming took 4 bases from V and 3 from J; bases not matched to a gene: 1. CDR3 length equals 14 residues. Germline V gives CDR1 FNHDT, CDR2 SITEND (reference sequence). This chain's CDR3 is CASSRDWGGYEQYF. The CDR3 DNA, read in part, is TGTGCCAGCAGTCGGGACTGGGGGGGCTATGAACAGTAC.

This clone was picked up a small number of times. The germline and genes are mouse ones. CDR3 bases read: TGCACCTGCAGTGCTCTGCTGGTCAACTATGCTGAGCAGTTC. It specifies CTCSALLVNYAEQF. The full CDR3 protein reads CTCSALLVNYAEQFF. The chain joins TRBV1 to TRBJ2-1; no clear D gene. The read halts 1 residue ahead of the CDR3 end, with the missing end drawn from the germline J gene. Germline assignment: CDR1 NSQYPW and CDR2 LRSPGD (reference sequence). V gave up 3 bases and J gave up 1 base, with 10 bases separating them. The CDR3 sequence is 15 residues long.

With respect to this clone: Each gene name is a mouse one. The CDR3 end lies 1 residue beyond the end of the read and is filled in from the germline J gene. V is TRBV19 and J is TRBJ1-5; 9 nucleotides match TRBD1. V was clipped by 2 bases and J by 4 bases; unmatched bases: 4. Germline assignment: CDR1 FNHDT and CDR2 SITEND (reference sequence). The CDR3 spans 15 residues. CDR3 loop: CASSMTGGRNQAPLF. The sequenced part of the CDR3 DNA is TGTGCCAGCAGTATGACAGGGGGGCGAAACCAGGCTCCGCTT.

A word on this clone: Gene names refer to mouse genes. The sequence runs out 1 residue before the end of the CDR3; the remainder is reconstructed from the germline J gene. V gene TRBV13-3 combines with J gene TRBJ1-4, with a weak D call TRBD1 (6 bases). Looked up from germline, CDR1 is NNHDY and CDR2 is SYVADS. The ends were cut back, 7 bases at V and 0 bases at J, with 7 bases in the middle. The CDR3 has 13 residues. The CDR3 DNA, read in part, is TGTGCCAGCGGGACATTTTCCAACGAAAGATTATTT. Translated, it gives CASGTFSNERLF. The whole CDR3 sequence is CASGTFSNERLFF.